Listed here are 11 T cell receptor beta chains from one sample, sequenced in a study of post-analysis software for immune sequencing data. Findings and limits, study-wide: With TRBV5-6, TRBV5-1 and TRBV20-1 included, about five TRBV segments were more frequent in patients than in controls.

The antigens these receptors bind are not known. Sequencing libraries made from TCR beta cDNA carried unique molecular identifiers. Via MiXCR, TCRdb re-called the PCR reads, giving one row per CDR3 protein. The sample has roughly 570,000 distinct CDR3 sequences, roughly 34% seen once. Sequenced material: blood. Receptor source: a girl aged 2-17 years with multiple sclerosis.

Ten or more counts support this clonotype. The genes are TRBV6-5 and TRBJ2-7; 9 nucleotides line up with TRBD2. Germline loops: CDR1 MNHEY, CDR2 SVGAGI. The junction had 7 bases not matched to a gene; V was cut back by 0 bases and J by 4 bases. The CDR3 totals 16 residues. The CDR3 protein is CASSYSSGGILYEQYF. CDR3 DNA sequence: TGTGCCAGCAGTTACTCTAGCGGGGGAATCCTTTACGAGCAGTACTTC.

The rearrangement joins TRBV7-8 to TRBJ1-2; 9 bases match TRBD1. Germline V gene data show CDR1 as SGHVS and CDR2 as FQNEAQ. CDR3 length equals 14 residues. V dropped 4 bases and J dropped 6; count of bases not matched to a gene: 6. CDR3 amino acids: CASSYTGGLDGYTF. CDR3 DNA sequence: TGTGCCAGCAGCTATACAGGGGGCTTAGATGGCTACACCTTC.

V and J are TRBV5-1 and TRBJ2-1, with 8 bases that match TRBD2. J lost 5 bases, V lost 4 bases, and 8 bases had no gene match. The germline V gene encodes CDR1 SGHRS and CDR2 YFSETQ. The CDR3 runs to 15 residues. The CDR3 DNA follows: TGCGCCAGCAGCCCAGGGACTAGAGAAGACAATGAGCAGTTCTTC. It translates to CASSPGTREDNEQFF.

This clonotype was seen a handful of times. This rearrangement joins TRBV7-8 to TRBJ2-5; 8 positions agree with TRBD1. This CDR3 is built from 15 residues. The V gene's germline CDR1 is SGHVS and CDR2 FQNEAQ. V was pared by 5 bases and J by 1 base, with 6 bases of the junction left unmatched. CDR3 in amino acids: CASSLIQGVQETQYF. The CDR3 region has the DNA TGTGCCAGCAGCCTAATACAGGGGGTCCAAGAGACCCAGTACTTC.

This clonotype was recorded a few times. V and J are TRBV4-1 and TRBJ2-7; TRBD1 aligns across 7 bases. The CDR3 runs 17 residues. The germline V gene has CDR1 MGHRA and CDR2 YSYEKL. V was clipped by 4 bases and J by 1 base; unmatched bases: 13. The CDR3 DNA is TGCGCCAGCAGCCCAAAAATTGGGACAGAAAAATCCTACGAGCAGTACTTC. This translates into CASSPKIGTEKSYEQYF.

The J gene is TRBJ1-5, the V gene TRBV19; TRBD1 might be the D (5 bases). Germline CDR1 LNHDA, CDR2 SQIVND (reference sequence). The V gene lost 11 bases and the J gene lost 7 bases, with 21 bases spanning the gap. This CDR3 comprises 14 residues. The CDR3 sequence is CAGGFRGFGQPQHF. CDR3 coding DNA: TGTGCCGGAGGCTTTCGGGGGTTTGGGCAGCCCCAGCATTTT. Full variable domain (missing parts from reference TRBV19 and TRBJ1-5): DGGITQSPKYLFRKEGQNVTLSCEQNLNHDAMYWYRQDPGQGLRLIYYSQIVNDFQKGDIAEGYSVSREKKESFPLTVTSAQKNPTAFYLCAGGFRGFGQPQHFGDGTRLSIL.

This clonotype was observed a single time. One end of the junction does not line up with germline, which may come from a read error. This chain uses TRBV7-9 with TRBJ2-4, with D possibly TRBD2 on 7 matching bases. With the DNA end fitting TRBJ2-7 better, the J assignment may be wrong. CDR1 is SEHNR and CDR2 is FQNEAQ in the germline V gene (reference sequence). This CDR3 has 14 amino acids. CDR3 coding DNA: TGTACCAGCAGCTTAGGGGGGGGACGGGACGAGCAGTACTTC. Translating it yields CTSSLGGGRDEQYF.

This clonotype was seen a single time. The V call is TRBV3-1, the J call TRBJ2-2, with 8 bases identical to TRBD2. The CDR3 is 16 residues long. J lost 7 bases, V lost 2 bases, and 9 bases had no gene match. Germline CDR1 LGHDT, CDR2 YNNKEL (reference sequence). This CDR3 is CASSQPGGGSVGELFF. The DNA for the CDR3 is TGTGCCAGCAGCCAACCGGGCGGGGGGAGCGTCGGGGAGCTGTTTTTT.

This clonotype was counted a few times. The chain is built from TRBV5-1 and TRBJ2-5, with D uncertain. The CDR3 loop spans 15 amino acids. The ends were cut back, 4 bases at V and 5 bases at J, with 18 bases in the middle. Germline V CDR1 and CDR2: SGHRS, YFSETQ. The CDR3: CASSPAGSPVETQYF. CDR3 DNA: TGCGCCAGCAGCCCCGCCGGGTCCCCGGTCGAGACCCAGTACTTC.

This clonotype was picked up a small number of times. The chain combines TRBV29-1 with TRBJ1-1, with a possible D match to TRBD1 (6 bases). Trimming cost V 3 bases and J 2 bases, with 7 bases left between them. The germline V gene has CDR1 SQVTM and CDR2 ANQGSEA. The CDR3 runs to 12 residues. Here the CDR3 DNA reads TGCAGCGTTGAGGACAGTAACACTGAAGCTTTCTTT. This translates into CSVEDSNTEAFF.

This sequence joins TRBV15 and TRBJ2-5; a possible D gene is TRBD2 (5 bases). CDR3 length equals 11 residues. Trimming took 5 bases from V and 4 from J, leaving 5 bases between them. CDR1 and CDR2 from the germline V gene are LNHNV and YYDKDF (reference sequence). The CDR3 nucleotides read TGTGCCACCAGCGGGAGAGAGACCCAGTACTTC. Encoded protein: CATSGRETQYF.